Each of the 23 T cell receptor beta chains below was sequenced from the same sample in a study of T cell repertoires in cytomegalovirus infection. These receptors are not linked to any known antigen. One entry per CDR3 protein results from TCRdb running MiXCR on the reads. The repertoire consists of about 830,000 distinct CDR3 sequences, with 30% to 35% occurring once and the leading ten covering roughly 12%. Sequenced here: cultured CD8+ T cells from PBMCs, sampled from culture after CMV antigen stimulation. Every receptor here comes from a human donor in good health (CMV status not recorded). Some clones in this sample may be carry-over from other donors' samples.

This clonotype was seen a few times. The chain couples TRBV6-2 or TRBV6-3 to TRBJ1-2; 7 positions match TRBD1. Germline V CDR1 and CDR2: MNHEY, SVGEGT. This CDR3 is built from 12 residues. J gave up 8 bases and V 5 bases, and 5 bases lay outside the gene matches. CDR3 protein: CASSPDRLGYTF. CDR3 nucleotides: TGTGCCAGCAGTCCGGACAGGCTAGGCTACACCTTC.

This clonotype was found a few times. The J gene is TRBJ1-5, the V gene TRBV4-1; a weak D match, TRBD1 (5 bases). Germline lookup yields CDR1 MGHRA and CDR2 YSYEKL. Deletions cut 4 bases from V and 3 bases from J, with 10 bases between. The CDR3 covers 14 residues. The CDR3 DNA reads TGCGCCAGCAGCCCGGGACGTTACAATCAGCCCCAGCATTTT. This sequence encodes CASSPGRYNQPQHF.

This chain joins TRBV7-6 and TRBJ2-7; 11 positions match TRBD1. From germline, CDR1 is SGHVS and CDR2 FNYEAQ. V gave up 5 bases and J gave up 3 bases; unmatched junction bases: 6. The CDR3 consists of 15 residues. The CDR3 DNA is TGTGCCAGCAGCCAATCCGGGACAGGGGGCTACGAGCAGTACTTC. Its translation: CASSQSGTGGYEQYF.

The chain carries TRBV6-6 and TRBJ2-7; TRBD1 matches at 10 bases. The germline gives CDR1 MNHNY, CDR2 SVGAGI (reference sequence). J was trimmed by 0 bases and V by 5 bases; bases with no gene match: 10. The length of the CDR3 is 17 residues. For the CDR3, the DNA is TGTGCCAGCAGTGATTTCCACCGGGACAGGGGCTCCTACGAGCAGTACGTC. This codes for CASSDFHRDRGSYEQYV.

The rearrangement joins TRBV29-1 to TRBJ1-1; D is uncertain. The CDR3 consists of 11 residues. Deletions cut 2 bases from V and 11 bases from J, with 12 bases between. The germline gives CDR1 SQVTM, CDR2 ANQGSEA. This CDR3 is CSVESGLVAFF. DNA for the CDR3: TGCAGCGTTGAAAGTGGGTTAGTGGCTTTCTTT.

In DNA form, the CDR3 reads TGTGCCAGCAGCCTTTTAGGGCATACAGATACGCAGTATTTT. Amino acids: CASSLLGHTDTQYF. The chain has TRBV7-9 and TRBJ2-3; D not resolved. Per germline, CDR1 SEHNR and CDR2 FQNEAQ (reference sequence). The length of the CDR3 is 14 residues. V lost 5 bases and J lost 3, with 12 bases in between.

This sequence joins TRBV12-3 or TRBV12-4 and TRBJ2-7, with D perhaps TRBD1 (5 bases). V was shortened by 6 bases and J by 3 bases, with 15 bases between the two germline ends. The CDR3 totals 14 residues. This CDR3 reads CASSHDSLDYEQYF. The CDR3 coding sequence is TGTGCCAGCAGCCATGACAGCCTCGACTACGAGCAGTACTTC.

Points on this clonotype: Given a much more abundant clone one base away, this may be a read error. No conserved phenylalanine or tryptophan ends this CDR3, so it is likely a read error. The chain couples TRBV4-2 to TRBJ2-7, with D tentatively TRBD1 (6 bases). This CDR3 has 15 amino acids. The V and J ends lost 0 bases and 3 bases respectively, with 12 bases between them. Germline CDR1 LGHNA, CDR2 YNFKEQ. Here the CDR3 DNA reads TGTGCCAGCAGCCAAGAAAACCGAGGGGGCTACGAGCAGTACCTC. Its translation: CASSQENRGGYEQYL.

This clonotype was counted between two and nine times. The CDR3 coding sequence is TGTGCCAGCAGCCAATCGGACAGGAGACGTGGCTACACCTTC. It is translated as CASSQSDRRRGYTF. The chain has TRBV5-6 and TRBJ1-2; 7 bases align to TRBD1. The V gene's germline CDR1 is SGHDT and CDR2 YYEEEE. There are 14 residues in the CDR3. V trimming: 4 bases; J trimming: 7 bases; junction bases outside the gene matches: 10.

V and J are TRBV7-6 and TRBJ2-2; D could derive from TRBD1 or TRBD2 (6 bases each). V shed 5 bases and J shed 1 base, with 17 bases lying between them. The CDR3 consists of 17 residues. Per germline, CDR1 SGHVS and CDR2 FNYEAQ. CDR3 sequence (DNA): TGTGCCAGCAGCGCCCGGGGGCAACTACAGAACACCGGGGAGCTGTTTTTT. It specifies CASSARGQLQNTGELFF.

This clonotype was found a few times. Given a much more abundant clone one base away, this may be a read error. The chain links TRBV7-2 to TRBJ1-6; 7 bases match TRBD1. This CDR3 contains 15 residues. CDR1 SGHTA and CDR2 FQGNSA come from the germline V gene. This CDR3 is CVSSLGGGGGSPLHF. The CDR3 DNA is TGTGTCAGCAGCTTAGGGGGAGGGGGCGGATCACCCCTCCACTTT.

This rearrangement joins TRBV7-8 to TRBJ2-1; 8 nucleotides agree with TRBD2. The CDR3 has 14 amino acids. Germline V gene sequence: CDR1 SGHVS, CDR2 FQNEAQ. V dropped 9 bases and J dropped 3; count of bases not matched to a gene: 7. The CDR3 nucleotides are TGTGCCAGTCTTTCCGGGACTAGCTACAATGAGCAGTTCTTC. This codes for CASLSGTSYNEQFF.

V usage is TRBV6-6 and J usage is TRBJ1-3; no clear D. Germline assignment: CDR1 MNHNY and CDR2 SVGAGI (reference sequence). Trimming pared 5 bases from V and 4 bases from J, leaving 15 bases between. The CDR3 is 15 residues long. CDR3 sequence (DNA): TGTGCCAGCAGTCCCTACATGGTAGACGGAAACACCATATATTTT. As protein: CASSPYMVDGNTIYF.

Regarding this clonotype: One end of the junction is discordant with germline, which a read error may explain. The V and J genes are TRBV19 and TRBJ2-1; possible D gene TRBD1, 6 bases. CDR3 length equals 14 residues. Germline V gene sequence: CDR1 LNHDA, CDR2 SQIVND (reference sequence). The CDR3 DNA reads TGTGTCAGTAGATATCAGGACAGTTCTGGTGAGCAGTTCTTC. This codes for CVSRYQDSSGEQFF.

This clonotype has more than one count but fewer than ten. The rearrangement uses TRBV4-1 and TRBJ1-1; no definite D call. The CDR3 length is 14 residues. Germline CDR1 reads MGHRA; CDR2 reads YSYEKL. V was trimmed by 1 base and J by 2 bases, leaving 8 bases between them. The DNA for the CDR3 is TGCGCCAGCAGCCAAGGGAGTTCAAACACTGAAGCTTTCTTT. Amino acid sequence: CASSQGSSNTEAFF.

V and J are TRBV19 and TRBJ2-3; 8 bases map to TRBD2. V was clipped by 11 bases and J by 1 base; unmatched bases: 11. Germline CDR1 is LNHDA and CDR2 is SQIVND (reference sequence). There are 15 residues in the CDR3. The CDR3 nucleotides are TGTGCCTCAAGTGGGGGACTAGTGGGCACAGATACGCAGTATTTT. Its protein product is CASSGGLVGTDTQYF. The full variable domain, with the rest looked up from reference TRBV19 and TRBJ2-3, is DGGITQSPKYLFRKEGQNVTLSCEQNLNHDAMYWYRQDPGQGLRLIYYSQIVNDFQKGDIAEGYSVSREKKESFPLTVTSAQKNPTAFYLCASSGGLVGTDTQYFGPGTRLTVL.

V is TRBV27 and J is TRBJ2-1, with D possibly being TRBD2 (7 bases). Germline V gene sequence: CDR1 MNHEY, CDR2 SMNVEV (reference sequence). Trimming removed 0 bases at V and 6 bases at J, with 15 bases between. This CDR3 is built from 16 residues. CDR3 DNA sequence: TGTGCCAGCAGTTTATCAGGGGGGGCCCCGACCAATGAGCAGTTCTTC. Translation gives CASSLSGGAPTNEQFF.

This chain uses TRBV5-1 with TRBJ2-7, with 9 bases fitting TRBD2. With 4 bases clipped from V and 4 bases from J, the junction kept 9 bases outside the gene matches. The germline CDR1 and CDR2 sequences are SGHRS and YFSETQ. The CDR3 loop spans 15 amino acids. CDR3 in amino acids: CASSPGSGGKYEQYF. CDR3 nucleotides: TGCGCCAGCAGCCCTGGCAGCGGGGGGAAGTACGAGCAGTACTTC.

This clonotype came up a few times. The chain recombines TRBV19 with TRBJ1-1; D call uncertain. The germline V gene encodes CDR1 LNHDA and CDR2 SQIVND (reference sequence). V was trimmed by 4 bases and J by 0 bases, leaving 9 bases between them. CDR3 size: 14 residues. CDR3: CASSKARLNTEAFF. The CDR3 DNA reads TGTGCCAGTAGTAAGGCACGACTGAACACTGAAGCTTTCTTT.

The J gene is TRBJ2-1, the V gene TRBV20-1, with TRBD1 matching 8 bases. Losses at the gene ends were 2 bases for V and 4 bases for J; bases not matched to a gene: 7. The CDR3 loop spans 15 amino acids. Germline V CDR1 and CDR2: DFQATT, SNEGSKA (reference sequence). The CDR3 loop reads CSARIQGARYNEQFF. The CDR3, as DNA: TGCAGTGCTAGAATTCAGGGGGCGAGGTACAATGAGCAGTTCTTC.

Only a few counts were recorded for this clonotype. This rearrangement joins TRBV6-5 to TRBJ1-1; D is perhaps TRBD1 (5 bases). The CDR3 totals 13 residues. Germline V gives CDR1 MNHEY, CDR2 SVGAGI. Trimming took off 5 bases at V and 2 bases at J, with 9 bases between the two ends. The CDR3, as DNA: TGTGCCAGCAGTACCGGGGACAACACTGAAGCTTTCTTT. Translation: CASSTGDNTEAFF.

This clonotype has only a few counts. The chain links TRBV5-1 to TRBJ1-2; a possible D gene is TRBD1 (5 bases). CDR3 length equals 15 residues. Germline-derived CDR1 and CDR2 are SGHRS and YFSETQ. V was cut by 1 base and J by 1 base, with 11 bases left in between. The CDR3 sequence is CASSLTQGNNYGYTF. CDR3 sequence (DNA): TGCGCCAGCAGCTTGACGCAGGGAAATAACTATGGCTACACCTTC.

The J gene is TRBJ2-7, the V gene TRBV5-4; maybe TRBD2 (7 bases). The germline V and J ends were trimmed by 4 bases and 3 bases, with 14 bases remaining between them. The CDR3 is 14 residues long. Germline CDR1 reads SGHNT; CDR2 reads YYREEE (reference sequence). CDR3 sequence (DNA): TGTGCCAGCAGCCAGAGGGGGGGAAGCTACGAGCAGTACTTC. It codes for CASSQRGGSYEQYF.